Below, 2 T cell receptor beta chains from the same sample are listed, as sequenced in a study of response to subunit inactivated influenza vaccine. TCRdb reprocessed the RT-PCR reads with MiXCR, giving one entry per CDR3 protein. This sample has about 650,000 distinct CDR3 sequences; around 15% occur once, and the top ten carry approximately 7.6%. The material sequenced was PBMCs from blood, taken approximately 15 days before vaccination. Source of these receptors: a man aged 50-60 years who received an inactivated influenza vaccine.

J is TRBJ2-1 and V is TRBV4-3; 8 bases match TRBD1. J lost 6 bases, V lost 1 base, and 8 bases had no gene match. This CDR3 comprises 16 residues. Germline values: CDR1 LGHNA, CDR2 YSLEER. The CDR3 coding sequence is TGCGCCAGCAGCCAAGGACCCGACAGGGGTTTCAATGAGCAGTTCTTC. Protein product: CASSQGPDRGFNEQFF.

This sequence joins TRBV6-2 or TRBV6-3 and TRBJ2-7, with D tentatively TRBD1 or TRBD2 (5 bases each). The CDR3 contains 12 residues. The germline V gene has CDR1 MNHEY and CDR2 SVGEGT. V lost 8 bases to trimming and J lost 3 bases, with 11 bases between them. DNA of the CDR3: TGTGCCAGCCGGGACGGTGTCTACGAGCAGTACTTC. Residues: CASRDGVYEQYF.